One sample yielded the 3 T cell receptor beta chains listed below, sequenced in a study of response to subunit inactivated influenza vaccine (dated by TCRdb to the late 2010s). To prepare the library, RT-PCR was applied. Sequencing was carried out with an Illumina HiSeq 2500. The public reads were reprocessed in TCRdb via fastp at Q25 and MiXCR, keeping in-frame beta chains. Every CDR3 protein is listed once, alongside the most common genes and DNA of its rows. In all, the sample holds over 750,000 distinct CDR3 sequences, and around 20% of those were seen once. The ten largest clones add up to roughly a tenth of the sample. The sample in question was PBMCs from blood, obtained 5 to 6 days after vaccination. The source of these receptors is a man between 45 and 60 years old who received an inactivated influenza vaccine. Donor details come from another sample of the same person, matched by shared clones.

In its sample, this clonotype was seen many times. V and J are TRBV6-5 and TRBJ2-7; 10 bases map to TRBD1. This CDR3 has 15 residues. The J segment lost 4 bases and the V segment lost 0 bases, leaving 3 bases of the junction unmatched. The germline V gene has CDR1 MNHEY and CDR2 SVGAGI. As DNA, the CDR3 is TGTGCCAGCAGTTACTCCGGGACAGGGGTATACGAGCAGTACTTC. Its translation is CASSYSGTGVYEQYF.

The chain recombines TRBV25-1 with TRBJ2-5; D may correspond to TRBD1 or TRBD2 (5 bases each). Germline CDR1 reads MGHDK; CDR2 reads SYGVNS. V lost 2 bases and J 5 bases, leaving 15 bases between the germline ends. This CDR3 is 15 amino acids long. As DNA, the CDR3 is TGTGCCAGCAGTGAAGAATCTTATTGGGGGGAGACCCAGTACTTC. Its protein product is CASSEESYWGETQYF.

V gene TRBV20-1 combines with J gene TRBJ2-7; 11 nucleotides line up with TRBD2. After removal of 6 bases from V and 5 bases from J, the junction contained 6 bases not matched to a gene. The CDR3 is 13 residues long. The germline CDR1 and CDR2 sequences are DFQATT and SNEGSKA (reference sequence). In DNA, the CDR3 is TGCAGTGCCAGACTAGCGGGATTGAACGAGCAGTACTTC. This codes for CSARLAGLNEQYF.